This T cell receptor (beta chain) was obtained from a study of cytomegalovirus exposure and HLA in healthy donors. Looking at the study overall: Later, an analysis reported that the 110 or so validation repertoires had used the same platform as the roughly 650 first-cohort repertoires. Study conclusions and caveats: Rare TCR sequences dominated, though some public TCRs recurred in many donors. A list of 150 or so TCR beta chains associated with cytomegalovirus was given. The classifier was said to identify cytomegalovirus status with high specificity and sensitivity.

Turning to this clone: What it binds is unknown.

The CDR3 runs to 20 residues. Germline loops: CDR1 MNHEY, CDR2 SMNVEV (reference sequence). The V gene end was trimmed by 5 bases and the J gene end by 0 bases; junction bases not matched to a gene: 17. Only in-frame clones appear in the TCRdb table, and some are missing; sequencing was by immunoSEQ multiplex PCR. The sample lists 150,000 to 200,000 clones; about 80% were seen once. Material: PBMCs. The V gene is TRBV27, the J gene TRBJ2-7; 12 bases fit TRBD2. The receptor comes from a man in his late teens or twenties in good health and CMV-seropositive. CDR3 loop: CASSAYSGLAGRGSSYEQYF. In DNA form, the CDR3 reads TGTGCCAGCAGTGCCTACTCCGGACTAGCGGGAAGGGGTAGCTCCTACGAGCAGTACTTC.